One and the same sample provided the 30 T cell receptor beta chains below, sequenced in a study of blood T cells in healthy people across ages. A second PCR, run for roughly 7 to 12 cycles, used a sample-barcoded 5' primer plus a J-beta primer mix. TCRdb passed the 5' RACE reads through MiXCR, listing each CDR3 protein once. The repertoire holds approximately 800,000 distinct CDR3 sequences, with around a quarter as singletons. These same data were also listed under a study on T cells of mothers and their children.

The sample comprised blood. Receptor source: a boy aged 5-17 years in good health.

The CDR3 DNA follows: TGTGCCAGCAGTCCCGATACTCTAGCGGGGGGACCTTTGACAAATGAGCAGTTCTTC. Residues: CASSPDTLAGGPLTNEQFF. The chain recombines TRBV12-3 or TRBV12-4 with TRBJ2-1; TRBD2 matches 11 bases. V trimming: 5 bases; J trimming: 7 bases; junction bases outside the gene matches: 19. The CDR3 is 19 residues long.

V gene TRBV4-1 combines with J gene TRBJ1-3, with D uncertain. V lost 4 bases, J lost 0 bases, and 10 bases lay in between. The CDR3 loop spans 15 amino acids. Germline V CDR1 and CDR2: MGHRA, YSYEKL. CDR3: CASSLTENSGNTIYF. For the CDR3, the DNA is TGCGCCAGCAGCCTCACGGAAAACTCTGGAAACACCATATATTTT.

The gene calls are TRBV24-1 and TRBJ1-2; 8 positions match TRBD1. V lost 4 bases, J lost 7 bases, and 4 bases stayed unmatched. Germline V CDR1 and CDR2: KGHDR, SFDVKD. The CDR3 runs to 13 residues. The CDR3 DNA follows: TGTGCCACCAGTGAAAGCGACAGGGGTGGCTACACCTTC. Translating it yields CATSESDRGGYTF.

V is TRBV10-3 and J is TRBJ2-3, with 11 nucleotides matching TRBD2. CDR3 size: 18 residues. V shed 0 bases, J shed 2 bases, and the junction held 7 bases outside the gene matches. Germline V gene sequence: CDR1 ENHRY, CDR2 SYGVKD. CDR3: CAISESKLAGGDTDTQYF. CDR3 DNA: TGTGCCATCAGTGAGTCGAAGCTAGCGGGGGGAGACACAGATACGCAGTATTTT.

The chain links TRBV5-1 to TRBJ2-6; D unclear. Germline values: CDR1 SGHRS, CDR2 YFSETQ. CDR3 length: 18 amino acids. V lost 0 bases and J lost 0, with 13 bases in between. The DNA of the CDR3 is TGCGCCAGCAGCTTGGTTCCTGACCCAAACTCTGGGGCCAACGTCCTGACTTTC. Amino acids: CASSLVPDPNSGANVLTF.

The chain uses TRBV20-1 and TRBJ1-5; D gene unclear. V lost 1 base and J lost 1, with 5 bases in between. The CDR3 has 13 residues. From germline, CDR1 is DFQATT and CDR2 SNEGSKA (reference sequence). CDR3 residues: CSARVQSNQPQHF. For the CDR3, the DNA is TGCAGTGCTAGAGTACAGAGCAATCAGCCCCAGCATTTT.

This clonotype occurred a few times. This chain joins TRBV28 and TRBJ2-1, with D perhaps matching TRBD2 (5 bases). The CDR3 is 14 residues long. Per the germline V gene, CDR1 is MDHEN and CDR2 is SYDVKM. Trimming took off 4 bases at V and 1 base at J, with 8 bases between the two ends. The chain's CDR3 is CASSWAGSYNEQFF. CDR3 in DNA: TGTGCCAGCAGTTGGGCGGGTTCCTACAATGAGCAGTTCTTC. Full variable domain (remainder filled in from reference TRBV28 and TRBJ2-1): DVKVTQSSRYLVKRTGEKVFLECVQDMDHENMFWYRQDPGLGLRLIYFSYDVKMKEKGDIPEGYSVSREKKERFSLILESASTNQTSMYLCASSWAGSYNEQFFGPGTRLTVL.

The CDR3 spells CASSQESVETQYF. DNA for the CDR3: TGCGCCAGCAGCCAAGAATCCGTAGAGACCCAGTACTTC. The chain links TRBV4-1 to TRBJ2-5, with D unclear. CDR1 is MGHRA, CDR2 YSYEKL, per germline. The germline V and J ends were trimmed by 0 bases and 4 bases, with 6 bases remaining between them. CDR3 size: 13 residues.

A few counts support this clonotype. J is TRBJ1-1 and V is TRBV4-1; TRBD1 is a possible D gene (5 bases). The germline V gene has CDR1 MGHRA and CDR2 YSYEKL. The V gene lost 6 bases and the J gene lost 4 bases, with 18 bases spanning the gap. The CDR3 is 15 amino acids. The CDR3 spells CASRPGGSWVTEAFF. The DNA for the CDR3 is TGCGCCAGCAGGCCCGGGGGGTCTTGGGTCACTGAAGCTTTCTTT.

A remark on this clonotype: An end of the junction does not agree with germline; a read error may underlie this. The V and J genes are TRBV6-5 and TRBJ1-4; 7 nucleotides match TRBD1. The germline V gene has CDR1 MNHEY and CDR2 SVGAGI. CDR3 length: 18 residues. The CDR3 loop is CANSYSGQQLATNEKLFF. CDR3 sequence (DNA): TGTGCCAACAGTTACTCGGGACAGCAACTTGCAACTAATGAAAAACTGTTTTTT.

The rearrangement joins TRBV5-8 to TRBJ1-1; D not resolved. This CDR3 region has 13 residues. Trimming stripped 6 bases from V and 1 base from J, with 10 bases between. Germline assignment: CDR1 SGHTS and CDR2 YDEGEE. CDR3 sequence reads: CASIPRGNTEAFF. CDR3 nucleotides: TGTGCCAGCATCCCGCGGGGGAACACTGAAGCTTTCTTT.

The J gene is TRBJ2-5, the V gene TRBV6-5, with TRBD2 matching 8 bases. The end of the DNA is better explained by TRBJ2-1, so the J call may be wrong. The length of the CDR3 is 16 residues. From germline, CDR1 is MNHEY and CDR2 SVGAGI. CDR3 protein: CASSYSRSGATNEQFF. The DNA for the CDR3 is TGTGCCAGCAGTTACTCGCGTAGCGGGGCTACAAATGAGCAGTTCTTC.

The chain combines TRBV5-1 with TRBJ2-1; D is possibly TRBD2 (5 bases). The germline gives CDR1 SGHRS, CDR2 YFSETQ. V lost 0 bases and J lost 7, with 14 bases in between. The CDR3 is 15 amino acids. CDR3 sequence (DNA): TGCGCCAGCAGCTTGGTATCTCAGCGGAGGAATGAGCAGTTCTTC. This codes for CASSLVSQRRNEQFF. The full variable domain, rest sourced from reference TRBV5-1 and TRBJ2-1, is KAGVTQTPRYLIKTRGQQVTLSCSPISGHRSVSWYQQTPGQGLQFLFEYFSETQRNKGNFPGRFSGRQFSNSRSEMNVSTLELGDSALYLCASSLVSQRRNEQFFGPGTRLTVL.

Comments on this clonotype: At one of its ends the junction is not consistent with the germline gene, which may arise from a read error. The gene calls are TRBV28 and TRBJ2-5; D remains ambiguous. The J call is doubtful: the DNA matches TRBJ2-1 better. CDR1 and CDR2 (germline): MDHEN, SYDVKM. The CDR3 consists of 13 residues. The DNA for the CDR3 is TGTGCCGGCAGTCCGCGCAGTCCCAATGAGCAGTTCTTC. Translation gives CAGSPRSPNEQFF.

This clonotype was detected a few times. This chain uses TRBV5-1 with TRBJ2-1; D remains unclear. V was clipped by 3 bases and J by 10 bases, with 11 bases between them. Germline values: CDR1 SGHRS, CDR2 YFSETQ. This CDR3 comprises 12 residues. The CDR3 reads CASSSRQTEQFF. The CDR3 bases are TGCGCCAGCAGCTCGAGACAAACCGAGCAGTTCTTC.

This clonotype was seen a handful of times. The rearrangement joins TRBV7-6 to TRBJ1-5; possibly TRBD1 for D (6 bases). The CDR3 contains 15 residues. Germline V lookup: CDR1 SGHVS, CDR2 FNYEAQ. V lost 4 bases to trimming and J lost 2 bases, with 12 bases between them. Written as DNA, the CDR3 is TGTGCCAGCAGCTCCACAGGGTTTGGCAATCAGCCCCAGCATTTT. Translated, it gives CASSSTGFGNQPQHF.

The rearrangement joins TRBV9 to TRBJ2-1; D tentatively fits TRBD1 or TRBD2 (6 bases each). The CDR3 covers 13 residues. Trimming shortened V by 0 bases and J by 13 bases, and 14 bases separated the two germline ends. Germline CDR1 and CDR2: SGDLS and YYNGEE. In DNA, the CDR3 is TGTGCCAGCAGCGTAGGAGGGGGAGGCTACCAGTTCTTC. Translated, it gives CASSVGGGGYQFF.

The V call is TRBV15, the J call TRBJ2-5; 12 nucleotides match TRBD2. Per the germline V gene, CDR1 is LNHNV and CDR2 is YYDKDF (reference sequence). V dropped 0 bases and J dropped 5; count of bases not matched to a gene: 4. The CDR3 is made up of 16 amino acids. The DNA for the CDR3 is TGTGCCACCAGCAGAGATCGCGGGACTAGCGGGGAGACCCAGTACTTC. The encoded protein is CATSRDRGTSGETQYF.

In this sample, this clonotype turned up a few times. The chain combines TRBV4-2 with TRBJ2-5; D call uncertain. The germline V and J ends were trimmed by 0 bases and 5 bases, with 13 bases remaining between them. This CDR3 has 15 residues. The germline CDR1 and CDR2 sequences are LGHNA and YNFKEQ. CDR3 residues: CASSQEGIGRETQYF. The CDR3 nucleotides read TGTGCCAGCAGCCAAGAGGGGATCGGGCGGGAGACCCAGTACTTC.

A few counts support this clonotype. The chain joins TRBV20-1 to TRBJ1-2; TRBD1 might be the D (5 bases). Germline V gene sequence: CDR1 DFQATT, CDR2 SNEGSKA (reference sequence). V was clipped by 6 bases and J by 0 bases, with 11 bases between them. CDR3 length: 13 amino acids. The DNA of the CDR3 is TGCAGTGCCGCCAGGGCGACTAACTATGGCTACACCTTC. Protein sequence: CSAARATNYGYTF.

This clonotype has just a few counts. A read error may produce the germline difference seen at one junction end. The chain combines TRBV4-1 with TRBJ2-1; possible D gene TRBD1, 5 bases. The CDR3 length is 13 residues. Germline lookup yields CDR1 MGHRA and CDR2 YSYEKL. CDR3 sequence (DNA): TGCGCCAGCAGCCAAGATCAGGGCAGGGTGCGTGACTTC. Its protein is CASSQDQGRVRDF.

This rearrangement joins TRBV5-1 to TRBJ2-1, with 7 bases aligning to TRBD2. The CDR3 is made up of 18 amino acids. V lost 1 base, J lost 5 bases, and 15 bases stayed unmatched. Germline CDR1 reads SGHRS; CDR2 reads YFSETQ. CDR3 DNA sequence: TGCGCCAGCAGCTTGTCTTCGGCGGGGGACCTAGAGGACAATGAGCAGTTCTTC. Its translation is CASSLSSAGDLEDNEQFF.

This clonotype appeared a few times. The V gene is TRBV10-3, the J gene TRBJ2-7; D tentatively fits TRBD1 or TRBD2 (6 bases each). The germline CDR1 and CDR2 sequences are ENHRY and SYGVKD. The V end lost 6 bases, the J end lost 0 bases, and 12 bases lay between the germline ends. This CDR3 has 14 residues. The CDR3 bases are TGTGCCATCAGGGGGGGCACCGGCTCCTACGAGCAGTACTTC. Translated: CAIRGGTGSYEQYF.

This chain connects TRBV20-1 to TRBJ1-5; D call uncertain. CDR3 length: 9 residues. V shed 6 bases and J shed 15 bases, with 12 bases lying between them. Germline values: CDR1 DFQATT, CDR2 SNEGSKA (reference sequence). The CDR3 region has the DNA TGCAGTGCCCATCTGGTGTGGCATTTT. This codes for CSAHLVWHF.

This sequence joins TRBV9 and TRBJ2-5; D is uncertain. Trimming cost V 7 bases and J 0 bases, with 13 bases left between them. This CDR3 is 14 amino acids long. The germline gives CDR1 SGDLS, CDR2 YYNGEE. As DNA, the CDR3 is TGTGCCAGCGCCGCTCAAGTGCACCAAGAGACCCAGTACTTC. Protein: CASAAQVHQETQYF.

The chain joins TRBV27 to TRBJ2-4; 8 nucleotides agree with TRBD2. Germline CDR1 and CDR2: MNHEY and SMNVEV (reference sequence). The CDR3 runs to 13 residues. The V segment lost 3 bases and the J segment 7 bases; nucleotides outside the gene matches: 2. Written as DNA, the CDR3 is TGTGCCAGCAGTTTCGGGGGGGCTAACATTCAGTACTTC. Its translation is CASSFGGANIQYF.

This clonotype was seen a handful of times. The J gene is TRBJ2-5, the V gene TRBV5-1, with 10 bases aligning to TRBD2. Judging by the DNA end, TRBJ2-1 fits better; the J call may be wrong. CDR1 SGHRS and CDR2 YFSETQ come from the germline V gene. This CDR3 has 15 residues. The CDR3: CASSSLRTSGNEQFF. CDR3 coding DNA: TGCGCCAGCAGCTCATTACGGACTAGCGGCAATGAGCAGTTCTTC.

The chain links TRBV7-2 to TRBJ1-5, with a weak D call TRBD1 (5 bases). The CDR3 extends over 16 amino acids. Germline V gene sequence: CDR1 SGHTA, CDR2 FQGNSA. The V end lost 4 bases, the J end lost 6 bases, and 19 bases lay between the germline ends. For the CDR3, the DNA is TGTGCCAGCAGCTCCCTGGGACCTGCGGGAGGTCAGCCCCAGCATTTT. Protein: CASSSLGPAGGQPQHF.

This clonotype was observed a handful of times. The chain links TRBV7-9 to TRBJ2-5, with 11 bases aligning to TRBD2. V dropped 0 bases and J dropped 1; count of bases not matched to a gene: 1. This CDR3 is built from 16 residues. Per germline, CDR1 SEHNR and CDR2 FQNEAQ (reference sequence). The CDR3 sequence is CASSLALAGVQETQYF. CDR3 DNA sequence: TGTGCCAGCAGCTTAGCACTAGCGGGGGTCCAAGAGACCCAGTACTTC.

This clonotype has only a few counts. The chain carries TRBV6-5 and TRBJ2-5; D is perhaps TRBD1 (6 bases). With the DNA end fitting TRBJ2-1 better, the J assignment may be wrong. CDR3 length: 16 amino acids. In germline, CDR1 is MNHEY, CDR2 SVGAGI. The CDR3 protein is CASSLTRDTGHNEQFF. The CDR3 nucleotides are TGTGCCAGCAGTCTGACCCGGGACACAGGGCACAATGAGCAGTTCTTC.